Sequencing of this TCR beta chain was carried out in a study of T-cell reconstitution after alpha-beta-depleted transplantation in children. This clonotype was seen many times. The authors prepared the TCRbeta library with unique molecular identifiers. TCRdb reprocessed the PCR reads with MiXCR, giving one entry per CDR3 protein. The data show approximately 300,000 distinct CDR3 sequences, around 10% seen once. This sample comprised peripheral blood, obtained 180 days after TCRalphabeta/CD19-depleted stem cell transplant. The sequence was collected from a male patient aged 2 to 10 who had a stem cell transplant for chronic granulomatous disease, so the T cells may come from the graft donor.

CDR3 coding DNA: TGCAGCGTTGAAGTTCGGACTAGCGGGACCCCCTACAATGAGCAGTTCTTC. It specifies CSVEVRTSGTPYNEQFF. The chain employs TRBV29-1 and TRBJ2-1, with 12 bases matching TRBD2. The junction had 6 bases not matched to a gene; V was cut back by 1 base and J by 2 bases. The germline CDR1 and CDR2 sequences are SQVTM and ANQGSEA. This CDR3 spans 17 amino acids.